One and the same sample provided the 18 T cell receptor beta chains below, sequenced in a study of regulatory T cells in long-lasting Graves disease listed by TCRdb under 2021. The time point label here, explained by the study, means: persistent/refractory GD, antithyroid drugs over 5 years with positive TRAb. RNA was extracted from PBMCs in TRIzol for both TCR sequencing and RNA sequencing. The library was made by multiplex PCR. The data were produced on an Illumina HiSeq 4000. TCR beta libraries were built with iRepertoire HTBI primers and Arm-PCR amplification of CDR3 regions. The public reads were reanalyzed by TCRdb: fastp trimming at Q25, MiXCR alignment, in-frame beta chains only. Each entry merges the rows of one CDR3 protein and shows their most common DNA and genes. This sample holds hundreds of thousands of distinct CDR3 sequences; 15% to 20% were observed only once. The biggest ten clones account for 25% to 30% of the sample.

Specimen: peripheral blood mononuclear cells (PBMCs), collected when the disease was refractory, from a patient treated with antithyroid drugs. The receptors derive from a female donor with Graves disease.

This clonotype was detected only a few times. This chain uses TRBV4-1 with TRBJ1-4; D gene uncertain. The CDR3 totals 17 residues. V shed 1 base and J shed 0 bases, with 12 bases lying between them. Germline V gives CDR1 MGHRA, CDR2 YSYEKL. CDR3 in DNA: TGCGCCAGCAGCCAAGTAATCGCGGGGTCAACTAATGAAAAACTGTTTTTT. As protein: CASSQVIAGSTNEKLFF.

This clonotype was detected only a few times. The chain links TRBV9 to TRBJ1-3; D is perhaps TRBD1 (5 bases). The CDR3 extends over 16 amino acids. Germline CDR1 SGDLS, CDR2 YYNGEE. V lost 3 bases, J lost 0 bases, and 13 bases lay in between. CDR3 sequence reads: CASSARGWSSGNTIYF. As DNA, the CDR3 is TGTGCCAGCAGCGCGAGGGGTTGGAGCTCTGGAAACACCATATATTTT.

Details on this clonotype: This may come from a read error, since a much larger clone is one base off. The chain combines TRBV6-2 or TRBV6-3 with TRBJ2-2, with TRBD1 as a possible D gene (6 bases). The CDR3 is 16 residues long. Germline CDR1 MNHEY, CDR2 SVGEGT. In DNA, the CDR3 is TGTGCCAGCAGTCGATCGTCGGTTTCGGGACACGGGGAGCTGTCTTTT. It specifies CASSRSSVSGHGELSF.

The chain couples TRBV6-1 to TRBJ1-1; D gene ambiguous. Germline V gene data show CDR1 as MNHNS and CDR2 as SASEGT. This CDR3 spans 13 amino acids. Between the trimmed V and J ends, which lost 6 bases and 0 bases, there was a span of 8 bases. The CDR3 protein is CASRSLLNTEAFF. The CDR3, as DNA: TGTGCCAGCAGGAGTTTGTTGAACACTGAAGCTTTCTTT.

This clonotype was counted ten times or more. The chain employs TRBV12-3 or TRBV12-4 and TRBJ1-5; D uncertain. Trimming removed 8 bases from V and 2 bases from J, with 10 bases in between. The CDR3 is 13 amino acids. The CDR3: CASDDIGNQPQHF. CDR3 DNA: TGTGCCAGCGATGACATTGGCAATCAGCCCCAGCATTTT.

This clonotype was observed many times. The chain uses TRBV18 and TRBJ1-1; the D gene is possibly TRBD1 (6 bases). V lost 2 bases to trimming and J lost 8 bases, with 12 bases between them. Germline V CDR1 and CDR2: KGHSH, LQKENI. This CDR3 region has 13 residues. CDR3 protein: CASSPGTPFEAFF. DNA for the CDR3: TGTGCCAGCTCACCAGGGACACCCTTCGAAGCTTTCTTT.

In this sample, this clonotype turned up a few times. The chain carries TRBV6-2 or TRBV6-3 and TRBJ2-5; D unresolved. CDR1 is MNHEY and CDR2 is SVGEGT in the germline V gene. The CDR3 runs to 15 residues. Trimming stripped 0 bases from V and 5 bases from J, with 13 bases between. The CDR3 reads CASSYSRQADETQYF. The CDR3 DNA reads as TGTGCCAGCAGTTACTCGAGGCAGGCTGACGAGACCCAGTACTTC.

This clonotype occurred a few times. V and J are TRBV4-1 and TRBJ1-5, with D unclear. This CDR3 is 16 amino acids long. The germline gives CDR1 MGHRA, CDR2 YSYEKL. The V end lost 0 bases, the J end lost 0 bases, and 9 bases lay between the germline ends. CDR3 sequence (DNA): TGCGCCAGCAGCCAAGAATCAGTTTATAGCAATCAGCCCCAGCATTTT. Translated: CASSQESVYSNQPQHF.

Worth noting for this clonotype: Being one base from a much bigger clone, this may be a read error. V and J are TRBV7-2 and TRBJ2-7; the D gene is possibly TRBD2 (5 bases). Germline loops: CDR1 SGHTA, CDR2 FQGNSA. Trimming took 5 bases from V and 2 from J, leaving 13 bases between them. The CDR3 sequence is 14 residues long. CDR3 amino acids: CASSPEPSPYEQYF. The CDR3 DNA reads TGTGCCAGCAGCCCGGAGCCTAGCCCCTACGAGCAGTACTTC.

V and J are TRBV19 and TRBJ1-6, with a possible D match to TRBD1 (6 bases). Per germline, CDR1 LNHDA and CDR2 SQIVND (reference sequence). V shed 8 bases and J shed 8 bases, with 16 bases lying between them. The CDR3 runs to 14 residues. The DNA for the CDR3 is TGTGCCAGTTCTACGGGGGCCACCTATTCACCCCTCCACTTT. This gives the protein CASSTGATYSPLHF.

V is TRBV20-1 and J is TRBJ2-7; weak D call: TRBD2 (7 bases). Germline lookup yields CDR1 DFQATT and CDR2 SNEGSKA (reference sequence). Trimming shortened V by 6 bases and J by 2 bases, and 23 bases separated the two germline ends. CDR3 size: 16 residues. The CDR3 is CSASKKRGGGAYEQYF. CDR3 in DNA: TGCAGTGCCAGCAAGAAAAGGGGGGGGGGCGCCTACGAGCAGTACTTC.

This clonotype was counted many times. The V gene is TRBV11-3, the J gene TRBJ2-5; 9 bases agree with TRBD2. V shed 3 bases, J shed 2 bases, and the junction held 4 bases outside the gene matches. The CDR3 runs 15 residues. Germline loops: CDR1 SGHNT, CDR2 YENEEA. The chain's CDR3 is CASSFAGGPQETQYF. CDR3 sequence (DNA): TGTGCCAGCAGCTTTGCGGGGGGGCCACAAGAGACCCAGTACTTC.

This clonotype was seen many times. The chain has TRBV20-1 and TRBJ1-3; D is unclear. CDR3 size: 16 residues. Trimming pared 1 base from V and 0 bases from J, leaving 13 bases between. Germline V gene data show CDR1 as DFQATT and CDR2 as SNEGSKA (reference sequence). The CDR3 DNA is TGCAGTGCTAGAGGAGGAAGGAGGTCCTCTGGAAACACCATATATTTT. Encoded protein: CSARGGRRSSGNTIYF.

The sample holds many counts of this clonotype. This chain links TRBV12-3 or TRBV12-4 with TRBJ2-7, with TRBD1 identical over 7 bases. J lost 6 bases, V lost 8 bases, and 7 bases had no gene match. There are 12 residues in the CDR3. The CDR3 bases are TGTGCCAGCCGGGACAGACTGGGCGAGCAGTACTTC. This codes for CASRDRLGEQYF.

The table lists this clonotype with many counts. V usage is TRBV27 and J usage is TRBJ2-5; 8 nucleotides align to TRBD2. The CDR3 has 15 residues. Germline V gene sequence: CDR1 MNHEY, CDR2 SMNVEV (reference sequence). Trimming cost V 5 bases and J 3 bases; bases outside gene matches: 8. In nucleotides, the CDR3 is TGTGCCAGCAGTCATATTAGCGGGGCCAAAGAGACCCAGTACTTC. It is translated as CASSHISGAKETQYF.

This clonotype was counted a few times. This chain uses TRBV20-1 with TRBJ2-1; 12 bases are a match to TRBD2. V was clipped by 3 bases and J by 7 bases; unmatched bases: 10. The CDR3 covers 16 residues. Per germline, CDR1 DFQATT and CDR2 SNEGSKA (reference sequence). This chain's CDR3 is CSARFPGLAGRNEQFF. The CDR3 nucleotides read TGCAGTGCTAGGTTCCCCGGACTAGCGGGGAGGAATGAGCAGTTCTTC.

There are a few counts of this clonotype. The chain recombines TRBV27 with TRBJ2-7; D unresolved. Germline V gives CDR1 MNHEY, CDR2 SMNVEV (reference sequence). With 6 bases removed from V and 1 base from J, the gap between germline ends came to 7 bases. CDR3 length equals 12 residues. CDR3 residues: CASRGKSYEQYF. The CDR3 DNA follows: TGTGCCAGCAGGGGGAAATCCTACGAGCAGTACTTC.

This clonotype was counted at least ten times. CDR3 coding DNA: TGTGCCAGCAGTTCCCCCCAACAGGGCATGAACTATGGCTACACCTTC. As protein: CASSSPQQGMNYGYTF. The chain joins TRBV28 to TRBJ1-2; TRBD1 might be the D (6 bases). The germline CDR1 and CDR2 sequences are MDHEN and SYDVKM. This CDR3 is 16 amino acids long. Trimming stripped 4 bases from V and 2 bases from J, with 17 bases between.